Sequencing of this TCR beta chain was carried out in a study of blood T cell repertoires in COVID-19. About the study: The United States, Italy and Spain supplied acute and convalescent COVID-19 samples. T cells, B-cell-depleted T cells, or PBMCs supplied cDNA or gDNA.

As handled by the study authors: Using reference gene primer amplification, nucleated cell counts were estimated. Assay: immunoSEQ multiplex PCR; the TCRdb copy retains only in-frame clones and omits some. V and J calls and clone size are copied from that table; D and trimming were computed from the DNA. The table has approximately 150,000 clones, around 87% seen once. This CDR3 is built from 15 residues. Germline CDR1 reads MNHEY; CDR2 reads SMNVEV (reference sequence). V lost 3 bases and J lost 2; bases outside the gene matches: 7. Sequencing was done on a sample of peripheral blood. The receptor was derived from a woman aged 45-60 years with active or convalescent COVID-19. The J gene is TRBJ2-7, the V gene TRBV27; 7 bases fit TRBD1. The CDR3 bases are TGTGCCAGCAGTTTCCGGGACAGTCGAACCTACGAGCAGTACTTC. Translated: CASSFRDSRTYEQYF.